These T cell receptor beta chains were read from a single sample in a study of Ad26.COV2.S vaccination and SARS-CoV-2 variants. Repertoires were generated with immunoSEQ multiplex PCR, while TCRdb's copy carries only in-frame clones and drops some. The repertoire holds about 350,000 clones, with under 95% as singletons. This specimen was peripheral blood, taken after recovery from COVID-19. Source of these receptors: a human donor who had recovered from COVID-19. Both conserved end residues are part of each CDR3. Each record gives: J gene, V gene, D gene, clone size, CDR3 DNA, CDR3 protein. A D gene is named only where the DNA matches it firmly. For some rows the clone size is stated as once, few or many, or as a class when expanded; others skip it.

J gene: TRBJ1-6; V gene: TRBV10-2; D gene: -; clone size: -; CDR3 DNA: TGCGCCAGCAGTGATATCCGGCACGTGGGAAATTCACCCCTCCACTTT; CDR3 protein: CASSDIRHVGNSPLHF
J gene: TRBJ1-2; V gene: TRBV7-9; D gene: -; clone size: once; CDR3 DNA: TGTGCCAGCAGCTTACGTGACGGCTACACCTTC; CDR3 protein: CASSLRDGYTF
J gene: TRBJ2-3; V gene: TRBV27; D gene: TRBD2; clone size: -; CDR3 DNA: TGTGCCAGCAGTTGGAGCCCCGCGGGGGGGCTGGATACGCAGTATTTT; CDR3 protein: CASSWSPAGGLDTQYF
J gene: TRBJ1-1; V gene: TRBV7-6; D gene: -; clone size: -; CDR3 DNA: TGTGCCAGCAGCCCGACAGGCGGCATGAACACTGAAGCTTTCTTT; CDR3 protein: CASSPTGGMNTEAFF
J gene: TRBJ1-2; V gene: TRBV6-5; D gene: -; clone size: -; CDR3 DNA: TGTGCCAGCAGTTACGGTACGGACAACTATGGCTACACCTTC; CDR3 protein: CASSYGTDNYGYTF
J gene: TRBJ2-3; V gene: TRBV5-1; D gene: -; clone size: -; CDR3 DNA: TGCGCCAGCAGCCCCGGAGGACAGTACACAGATACGCAGTATTTT; CDR3 protein: CASSPGGQYTDTQYF
J gene: TRBJ2-3; V gene: TRBV7-2; D gene: TRBD2; clone size: -; CDR3 DNA: TGTGCCAGCAGCTTTCAGACTAGCGGGCTCACAGATACGCAGTATTTT; CDR3 protein: CASSFQTSGLTDTQYF
J gene: TRBJ1-3; V gene: TRBV14; D gene: -; clone size: -; CDR3 DNA: TGTGCCAGCAGCCAAGATCTGGGGGGAACTGGAAACACCATATATTTT; CDR3 protein: CASSQDLGGTGNTIYF
J gene: TRBJ1-1; V gene: TRBV15; D gene: -; clone size: -; CDR3 DNA: TGTGCCACCAGCAGAGATCGGGGCCGAACCACTGAAGCTTTCTTT; CDR3 protein: CATSRDRGRTTEAFF
J gene: TRBJ2-2; V gene: TRBV6-5; D gene: -; clone size: -; CDR3 DNA: TGTGCCAGCAGAGGTACCCTCTTAGGGGGGGAGCTGTTTTTT; CDR3 protein: CASRGTLLGGELFF
J gene: TRBJ2-2; V gene: TRBV4-3; D gene: -; clone size: once; CDR3 DNA: TGCGCCAGCAGCCAAGCAAGGACACAGAACACCGGGGAGCTGTTTTTT; CDR3 protein: CASSQARTQNTGELFF
J gene: TRBJ2-5; V gene: TRBV6-5; D gene: TRBD1; clone size: -; CDR3 DNA: TGTGCCAGCAGACGGGGACAGGGGGGAGAGACCCAGTACTTC; CDR3 protein: CASRRGQGGETQYF
J gene: TRBJ2-7; V gene: TRBV6-5; D gene: TRBD1; clone size: -; CDR3 DNA: TGTGCCAGCAGGTACGACAGGGGGCCTACCTACGAGCAGTACTTC; CDR3 protein: CASRYDRGPTYEQYF
J gene: TRBJ2-5; V gene: TRBV7-9; D gene: -; clone size: once; CDR3 DNA: TGTGCCAGCAGCTTGATAAGGCCAGGGACCATCCAAGAGACCCAGTACTTC; CDR3 protein: CASSLIRPGTIQETQYF
J gene: TRBJ1-2; V gene: TRBV4-1; D gene: -; clone size: -; CDR3 DNA: TGCGCCAGCAGCCAGCAAAGGGGAAGCTTC; CDR3 protein: CASSQQRGSF
J gene: TRBJ2-3; V gene: TRBV29-1; D gene: TRBD2; clone size: -; CDR3 DNA: TGCAGCGTTGAAGCTCTGACTAGCGGGGGGGCTTTGAGTAGCGATACGCAGTATTTT; CDR3 protein: CSVEALTSGGALSSDTQYF
J gene: TRBJ2-6; V gene: TRBV10-3; D gene: TRBD1; clone size: once; CDR3 DNA: TGTGCCATCGCGCCGACAGGGAAGGAAACTGGGGCCAACGTCCTGACTTTC; CDR3 protein: CAIAPTGKETGANVLTF
J gene: TRBJ2-1; V gene: TRBV20-1; D gene: TRBD2; clone size: -; CDR3 DNA: TGCAGTGCTAGTCATAGCGGGGGGTACAATGAGCAGTTCTTC; CDR3 protein: CSASHSGGYNEQFF
J gene: TRBJ1-4; V gene: TRBV19; D gene: TRBD1; clone size: -; CDR3 DNA: TGTGCCAGCAAGACAGGGAGTGACGAAAAACTGTTTTTT; CDR3 protein: CASKTGSDEKLFF
J gene: TRBJ2-1; V gene: TRBV11-2; D gene: TRBD2; clone size: -; CDR3 DNA: TGTGCCAGCAGCTCCGACTTAGGGAGGGGCAATGAGCAGTTCTTC; CDR3 protein: CASSSDLGRGNEQFF
J gene: TRBJ2-7; V gene: TRBV5-5; D gene: -; clone size: once; CDR3 DNA: TGTGCCAGCAACAGGGAGTCCTACGAGCAGTACTTC; CDR3 protein: CASNRESYEQYF
J gene: TRBJ1-1; V gene: TRBV7-9; D gene: -; clone size: -; CDR3 DNA: TGTGCCAGCAGCTCCGCGGTCGGAGCTTTCTTT; CDR3 protein: CASSSAVGAFF
J gene: TRBJ1-2; V gene: TRBV5-6; D gene: -; clone size: -; CDR3 DNA: TGTGCCAGCAGTCGGGATTTGGTAAAAGATGGCTACACCTTC; CDR3 protein: CASSRDLVKDGYTF
J gene: TRBJ2-7; V gene: TRBV28; D gene: -; clone size: -; CDR3 DNA: TGTGCCAGCAGTCCTCGACCTTCCTACGAGCAGTACTTC; CDR3 protein: CASSPRPSYEQYF
J gene: TRBJ2-2; V gene: TRBV5-6; D gene: TRBD2; clone size: -; CDR3 DNA: TGTGCCAGCAGCCCTATAGCGGGGGCAAACACCGGGGAGCTGTTTTTT; CDR3 protein: CASSPIAGANTGELFF
J gene: TRBJ1-1; V gene: TRBV4-1; D gene: -; clone size: -; CDR3 DNA: TGCGCCAGCAGCCAGGGGGGACCGATGAACACTGAAGCTTTCTTT; CDR3 protein: CASSQGGPMNTEAFF
J gene: TRBJ2-2; V gene: TRBV3-1/TRBV3-2; D gene: TRBD2; clone size: -; CDR3 DNA: TGTGCCAGCAGTGGCGGACTAGCGGGGGGTTTGAACACCGGGGAGCTGTTTTTT; CDR3 protein: CASSGGLAGGLNTGELFF
J gene: TRBJ2-3; V gene: TRBV7-6; D gene: -; clone size: -; CDR3 DNA: TGTGCCAGCAGCTTAAGCACAGATACGCAGTATTTT; CDR3 protein: CASSLSTDTQYF
J gene: TRBJ1-1; V gene: TRBV29-1; D gene: TRBD1; clone size: -; CDR3 DNA: TGCAGCGGTGACAGGGGGTCGGTCACTGAAGCTTTCTTT; CDR3 protein: CSGDRGSVTEAFF
J gene: TRBJ2-1; V gene: TRBV19; D gene: -; clone size: -; CDR3 DNA: TGTGCCAGTAAGAGCCAAGAAAGCTCCTACAATGAGCAGTTCTTC; CDR3 protein: CASKSQESSYNEQFF
J gene: TRBJ1-5; V gene: TRBV19; D gene: TRBD1; clone size: -; CDR3 DNA: TGTGCCAGTAAAGGACAGGCTTATAGCAATCAGCCCCAGCATTTT; CDR3 protein: CASKGQAYSNQPQHF
J gene: TRBJ2-2; V gene: TRBV15; D gene: TRBD1; clone size: -; CDR3 DNA: TGTGCCACCAGCACTAGACAGGGTAGCACCGGGGAGCTGTTTTTT; CDR3 protein: CATSTRQGSTGELFF
J gene: TRBJ2-1; V gene: TRBV6-6; D gene: -; clone size: -; CDR3 DNA: TGTGCCAGCAGTTTGGCGGAAAATGAGCAGTTCTTC; CDR3 protein: CASSLAENEQFF
J gene: TRBJ2-1; V gene: TRBV18; D gene: TRBD2; clone size: -; CDR3 DNA: TGTGCCAGCTCACCGCTAGCGGGGGGGCCTTCCTACAATGAGCAGTTCTTC; CDR3 protein: CASSPLAGGPSYNEQFF
J gene: TRBJ2-5; V gene: TRBV12-5; D gene: -; clone size: -; CDR3 DNA: TGTGCTAGTGGTTTGGGGGGCAGGGAGACCCAGTACTTC; CDR3 protein: CASGLGGRETQYF
J gene: TRBJ1-2; V gene: TRBV5-1; D gene: -; clone size: -; CDR3 DNA: TGCGCCAGCAGCTCCGGGGCCTCTAACTATGGCTACACCTTC; CDR3 protein: CASSSGASNYGYTF
J gene: TRBJ1-2; V gene: TRBV6-2/TRBV6-3; D gene: -; clone size: once; CDR3 DNA: TGTGCCAGCAGTTACTCGGAGGCCAGCTATGGCTACACCTTC; CDR3 protein: CASSYSEASYGYTF
J gene: TRBJ2-2; V gene: TRBV7-2; D gene: -; clone size: -; CDR3 DNA: TGTGCCAGCAGCTTAGATGCCTCCAACACCGGGGAGCTGTTTTTT; CDR3 protein: CASSLDASNTGELFF
J gene: TRBJ1-2; V gene: TRBV5-6; D gene: -; clone size: -; CDR3 DNA: TGTGCCAGCGACGGCGGGGGGAAAGGAGGCTACACCTTC; CDR3 protein: CASDGGGKGGYTF
J gene: TRBJ2-2; V gene: TRBV14; D gene: -; clone size: -; CDR3 DNA: TGTGCCAGCAGCCAAGTCGTTTCAGGCACCGGGGAGCTGTTTTTT; CDR3 protein: CASSQVVSGTGELFF
J gene: TRBJ1-6; V gene: TRBV7-9; D gene: TRBD1; clone size: -; CDR3 DNA: TGTGCCAGCAGCTTAGTATGGACAGGGAATTCTTCACCCCTCCACTTT; CDR3 protein: CASSLVWTGNSSPLHF
J gene: TRBJ2-5; V gene: TRBV7-2; D gene: TRBD1; clone size: -; CDR3 DNA: TGTGCCAGCAGCCTTCCCGGGACAGGGGGCCTGAAGACCCAGTACTTC; CDR3 protein: CASSLPGTGGLKTQYF
J gene: TRBJ1-4; V gene: TRBV5-8; D gene: -; clone size: -; CDR3 DNA: TGTGCCAGCAGCTTCGAGGGAACGTGGGATGAAAAACTGTTTTTT; CDR3 protein: CASSFEGTWDEKLFF
J gene: TRBJ1-1; V gene: TRBV2; D gene: -; clone size: few; CDR3 DNA: TGTGCCAGCAGTGAAACCAGGGCCCCGAACACTGAAGCTTTCTTT; CDR3 protein: CASSETRAPNTEAFF
J gene: TRBJ1-2; V gene: TRBV5-1; D gene: TRBD1; clone size: once; CDR3 DNA: TGCGCCAGCAGCTTGGACAGGGGGCGAAATGGCTACACCTTC; CDR3 protein: CASSLDRGRNGYTF
J gene: TRBJ2-2; V gene: TRBV7-6; D gene: -; clone size: -; CDR3 DNA: TGTGCCAGCAGCGTGGACGCCACCGGGGAGCTGTTTTTT; CDR3 protein: CASSVDATGELFF
J gene: TRBJ2-5; V gene: TRBV5-1; D gene: TRBD1; clone size: -; CDR3 DNA: TGCGCCAGCAGCTTGGCGGGACAGGGGGCCGAGACCCAGTACTTC; CDR3 protein: CASSLAGQGAETQYF
J gene: TRBJ2-7; V gene: TRBV6-2/TRBV6-3; D gene: -; clone size: once; CDR3 DNA: TGTGCCAGCAGTCGTGGGGGGCCGACCTACGAGCAGTACTTC; CDR3 protein: CASSRGGPTYEQYF
J gene: TRBJ2-7; V gene: TRBV4-2; D gene: -; clone size: -; CDR3 DNA: TGTGCCAGCAGCCAAATGACAGTCTCCTACGAGCAGTACTTC; CDR3 protein: CASSQMTVSYEQYF
J gene: TRBJ2-5; V gene: TRBV5-4; D gene: -; clone size: -; CDR3 DNA: TGTGCCAGCAGACAGGGAAGACAAGAGACCCAGTACTTC; CDR3 protein: CASRQGRQETQYF